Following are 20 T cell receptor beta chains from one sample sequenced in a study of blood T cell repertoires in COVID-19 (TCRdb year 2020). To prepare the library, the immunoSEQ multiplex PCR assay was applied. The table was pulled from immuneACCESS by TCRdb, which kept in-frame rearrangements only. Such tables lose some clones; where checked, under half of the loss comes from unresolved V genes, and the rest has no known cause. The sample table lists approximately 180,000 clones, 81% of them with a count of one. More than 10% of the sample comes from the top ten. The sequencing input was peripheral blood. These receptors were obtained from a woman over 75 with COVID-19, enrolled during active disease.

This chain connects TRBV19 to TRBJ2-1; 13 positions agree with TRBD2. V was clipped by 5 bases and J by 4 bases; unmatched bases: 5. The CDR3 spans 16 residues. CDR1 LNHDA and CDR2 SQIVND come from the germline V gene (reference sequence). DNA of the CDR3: TGTGCCAGTAGTGCTCTGACTAGCGGGGGGTACAATGAGCAGTTCTTC. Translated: CASSALTSGGYNEQFF.

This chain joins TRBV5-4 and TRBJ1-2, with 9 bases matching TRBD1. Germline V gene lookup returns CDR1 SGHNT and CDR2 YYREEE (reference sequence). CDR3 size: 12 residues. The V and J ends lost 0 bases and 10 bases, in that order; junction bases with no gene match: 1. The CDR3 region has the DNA TGTGCCAGCAGCTTGGGACAGGGGGACTACACCTTC. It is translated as CASSLGQGDYTF.

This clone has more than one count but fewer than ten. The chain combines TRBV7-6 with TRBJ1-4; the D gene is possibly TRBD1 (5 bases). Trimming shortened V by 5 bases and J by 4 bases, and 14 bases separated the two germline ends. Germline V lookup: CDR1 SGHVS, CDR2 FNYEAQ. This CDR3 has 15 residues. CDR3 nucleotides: TGTGCCAGCAGCCCCAGGGTTTCGGATAATGAAAAACTGTTTTTT. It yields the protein CASSPRVSDNEKLFF.

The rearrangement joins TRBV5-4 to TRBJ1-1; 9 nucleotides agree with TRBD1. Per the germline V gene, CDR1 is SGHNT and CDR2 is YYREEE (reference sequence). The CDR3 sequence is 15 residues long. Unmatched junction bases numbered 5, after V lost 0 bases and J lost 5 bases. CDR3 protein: CASSLGDRERTEAFF. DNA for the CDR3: TGTGCCAGCAGCTTGGGGGACAGGGAACGAACTGAAGCTTTCTTT.

DNA of the CDR3: TGTGCCAGCAGCTTAGCGCCGGGACAGGGGAACTCCTACGAGCAGTACTTC. Its protein is CASSLAPGQGNSYEQYF. V is TRBV11-3 and J is TRBJ2-7; 10 bases match TRBD1. CDR3 length equals 17 residues. The junction had 6 bases not matched to a gene; V was cut back by 1 base and J by 0 bases. Germline V gene data show CDR1 as SGHNT and CDR2 as YENEEA. Full variable domain (remainder filled in from reference TRBV11-3 and TRBJ2-7): EAGVVQSPRYKIIEKKQPVAFWCNPISGHNTLYWYLQNLGQGPELLIRYENEEAVDDSQLPKDRFSAERLKGVDSTLKIQPAELGDSAVYLCASSLAPGQGNSYEQYFGPGTRLTVT.

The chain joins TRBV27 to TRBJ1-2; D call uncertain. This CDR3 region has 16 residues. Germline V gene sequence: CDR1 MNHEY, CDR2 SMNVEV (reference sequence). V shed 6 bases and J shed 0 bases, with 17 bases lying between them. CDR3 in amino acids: CASSSSPGKTNYGYTF. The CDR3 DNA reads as TGTGCCAGCAGCTCAAGCCCGGGAAAAACTAACTATGGCTACACCTTC.

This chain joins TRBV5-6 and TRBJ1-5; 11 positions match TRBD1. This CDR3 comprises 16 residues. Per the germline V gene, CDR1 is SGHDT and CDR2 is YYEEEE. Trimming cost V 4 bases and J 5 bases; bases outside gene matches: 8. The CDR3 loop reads CASSRGQGGGDQPQHF. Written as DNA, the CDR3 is TGTGCCAGCAGCAGGGGACAGGGGGGAGGGGATCAGCCCCAGCATTTT.

The CDR3 DNA is TGTGCCAGCAGCTTGGGAAGCGTCTACGAGCAGTACTTC. Protein: CASSLGSVYEQYF. The rearrangement joins TRBV5-6 to TRBJ2-7; D is unclear. Per the germline V gene, CDR1 is SGHDT and CDR2 is YYEEEE. The ends were cut back, 0 bases at V and 3 bases at J, with 7 bases in the middle. The CDR3 has 13 amino acids.

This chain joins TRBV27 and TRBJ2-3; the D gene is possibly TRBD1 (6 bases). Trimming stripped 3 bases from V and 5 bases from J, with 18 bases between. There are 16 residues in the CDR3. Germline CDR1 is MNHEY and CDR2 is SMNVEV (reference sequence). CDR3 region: CASSLWGPRIIDTQYF. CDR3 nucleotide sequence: TGTGCCAGCAGTTTGTGGGGGCCAAGGATAATAGATACGCAGTATTTT.

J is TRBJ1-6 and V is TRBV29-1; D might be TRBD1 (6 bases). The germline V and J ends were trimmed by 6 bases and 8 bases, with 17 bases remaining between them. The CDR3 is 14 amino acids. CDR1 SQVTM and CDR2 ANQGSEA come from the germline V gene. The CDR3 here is CSVKQGRDDSPLHF. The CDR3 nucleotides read TGCAGCGTCAAACAGGGTAGGGACGATTCACCCCTCCACTTT.

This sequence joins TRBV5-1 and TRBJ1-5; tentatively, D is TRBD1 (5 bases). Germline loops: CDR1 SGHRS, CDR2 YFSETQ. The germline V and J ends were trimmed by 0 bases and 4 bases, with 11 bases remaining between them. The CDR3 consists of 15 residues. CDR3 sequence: CASSLAAGPNQPQHF. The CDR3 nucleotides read TGCGCCAGCAGCTTGGCTGCAGGGCCGAATCAGCCCCAGCATTTT.

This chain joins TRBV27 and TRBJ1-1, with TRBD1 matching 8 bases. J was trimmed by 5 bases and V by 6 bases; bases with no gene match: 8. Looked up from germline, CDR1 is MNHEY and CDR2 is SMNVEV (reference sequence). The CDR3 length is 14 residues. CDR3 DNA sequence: TGTGCCAGCAGAATACAGGGGGACGGGACTGAAGCTTTCTTT. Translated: CASRIQGDGTEAFF.

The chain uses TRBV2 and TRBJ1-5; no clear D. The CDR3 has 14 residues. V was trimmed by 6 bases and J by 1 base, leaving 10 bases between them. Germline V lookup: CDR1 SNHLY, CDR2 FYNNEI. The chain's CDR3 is CASSGAGSNQPQHF. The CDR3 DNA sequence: TGTGCCAGCAGCGGCGCGGGGAGCAATCAGCCCCAGCATTTT. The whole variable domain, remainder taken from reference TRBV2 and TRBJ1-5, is EPEVTQTPSHQVTQMGQEVILRCVPISNHLYFYWYRQILGQKVEFLVSFYNNEISEKSEIFDDQFSVERPDGSNFTLKIRSTKLEDSAMYFCASSGAGSNQPQHFGDGTRLSIL.

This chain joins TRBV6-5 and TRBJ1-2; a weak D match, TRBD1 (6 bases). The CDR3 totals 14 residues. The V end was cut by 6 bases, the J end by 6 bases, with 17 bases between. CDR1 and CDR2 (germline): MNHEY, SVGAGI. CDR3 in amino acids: CASRPATGGHGYTF. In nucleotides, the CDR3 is TGTGCCAGCAGGCCCGCGACGGGGGGCCATGGCTACACCTTC.

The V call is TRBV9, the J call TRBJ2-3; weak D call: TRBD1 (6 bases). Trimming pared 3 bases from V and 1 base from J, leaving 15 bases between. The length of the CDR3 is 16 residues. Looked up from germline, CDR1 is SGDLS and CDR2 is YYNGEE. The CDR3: CASSESPTGGTDTQYF. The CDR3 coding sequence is TGTGCCAGCAGCGAATCACCGACAGGCGGCACAGATACGCAGTATTTT.

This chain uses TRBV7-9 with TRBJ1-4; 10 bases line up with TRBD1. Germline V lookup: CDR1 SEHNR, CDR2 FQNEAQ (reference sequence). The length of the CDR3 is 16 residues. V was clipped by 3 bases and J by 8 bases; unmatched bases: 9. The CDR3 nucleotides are TGTGCCAGCAGCTTTACCCCCGGGACAGGGGTCGAAAAACTGTTTTTT. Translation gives CASSFTPGTGVEKLFF. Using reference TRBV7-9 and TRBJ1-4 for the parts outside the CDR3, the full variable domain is DTGVSQNPRHKITKRGQNVTFRCDPISEHNRLYWYRQTLGQGPEFLTYFQNEAQLEKSRLLSDRFSAERPKGSFSTLEIQRTEQGDSAMYLCASSFTPGTGVEKLFFGSGTQLSVL.

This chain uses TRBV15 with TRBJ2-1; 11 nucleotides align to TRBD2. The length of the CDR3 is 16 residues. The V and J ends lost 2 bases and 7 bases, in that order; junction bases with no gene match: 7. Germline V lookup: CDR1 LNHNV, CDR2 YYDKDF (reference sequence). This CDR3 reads CATSRSSGGALNEQFF. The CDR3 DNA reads TGTGCCACCAGCAGAAGTAGCGGGGGGGCCCTGAATGAGCAGTTCTTC.

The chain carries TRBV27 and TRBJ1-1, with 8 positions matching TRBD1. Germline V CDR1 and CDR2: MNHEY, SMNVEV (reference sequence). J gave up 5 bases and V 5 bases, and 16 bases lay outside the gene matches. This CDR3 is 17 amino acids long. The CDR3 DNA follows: TGTGCCAGCAGTCCCCCCCGACAGGGGCTTCGTAGGACTGAAGCTTTCTTT. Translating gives CASSPPRQGLRRTEAFF.

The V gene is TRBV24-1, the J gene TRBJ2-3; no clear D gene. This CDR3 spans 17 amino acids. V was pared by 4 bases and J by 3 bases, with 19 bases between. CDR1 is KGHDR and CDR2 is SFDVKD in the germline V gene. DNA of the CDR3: TGTGCCACCAGTGACAGAAACGTTGGAGTGCAGACAGATACGCAGTATTTT. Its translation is CATSDRNVGVQTDTQYF.

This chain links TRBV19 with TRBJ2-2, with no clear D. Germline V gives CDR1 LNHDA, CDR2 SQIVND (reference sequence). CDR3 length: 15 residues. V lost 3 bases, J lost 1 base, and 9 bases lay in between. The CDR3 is CASSMNSLNTGELFF. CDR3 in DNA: TGTGCCAGTAGTATGAACAGCCTGAACACCGGGGAGCTGTTTTTT.